Below are 19 T cell receptor beta chains sequenced from a single sample in a study of coeliac disease. Only in-frame clones appear in the TCRdb table, and some are missing; sequencing was by immunoSEQ multiplex PCR. The top ten hold over 7.5% of the sample, which has some 9,100 clones, 45% to 60% seen once. What was sequenced was intraepithelial lymphocytes from the gut. These receptors were obtained from an older woman with celiac disease.

The V gene is TRBV2, the J gene TRBJ2-5, with D unresolved. The CDR3 has 14 residues. V was cut by 3 bases and J by 4 bases, with 12 bases left in between. Per germline, CDR1 SNHLY and CDR2 FYNNEI. The CDR3 nucleotides read TGTGCCAGCAGTGACGGGTATCGGGTAGAGACCCAGTACTTC. Protein product: CASSDGYRVETQYF.

The chain joins TRBV5-1 to TRBJ2-3; no reliable D call. Germline-derived CDR1 and CDR2 are SGHRS and YFSETQ. CDR3 length equals 14 residues. V lost 1 base and J 0 bases, leaving 6 bases between the germline ends. The CDR3, as DNA: TGCGCCAGCAGCTTGACAGATAGCACAGATACGCAGTATTTT. Protein sequence: CASSLTDSTDTQYF.

The rearrangement uses TRBV7-2 and TRBJ2-3; D is possibly TRBD1 (6 bases). Trimming left V 4 bases short and J 4 bases short, with 18 bases between. The germline gives CDR1 SGHTA, CDR2 FQGNSA. The CDR3 is 16 amino acids. This CDR3 reads CASSSRGARMSDTQYF. CDR3 DNA: TGTGCCAGCAGCTCCAGGGGCGCGCGGATGTCAGATACGCAGTATTTT. Filled out from reference TRBV7-2 and TRBJ2-3, the complete variable domain reads GAGVSQSPSNKVTEKGKDVELRCDPISGHTALYWYRQSLGQGLEFLIYFQGNSAPDKSGLPSDRFSAERTGGSVSTLTIQRTQQEDSAVYLCASSSRGARMSDTQYFGPGTRLTVL.

The chain links TRBV29-1 to TRBJ2-2; 7 nucleotides match TRBD1. The V and J ends lost 7 bases and 1 base, in that order; junction bases with no gene match: 3. CDR1 and CDR2 (germline): SQVTM, ANQGSEA. This CDR3 is 13 amino acids long. The DNA for the CDR3 is TGCAGCGCCCGACAGGGGAACACCGGGGAGCTGTTTTTT. Its translation is CSARQGNTGELFF.

The chain recombines TRBV30 with TRBJ1-2; D might be TRBD1 (5 bases). CDR1 and CDR2 from the germline V gene are GTSNPN and SVGIG (reference sequence). The CDR3 contains 15 residues. Deletions cut 2 bases from V and 0 bases from J, with 13 bases between. In DNA, the CDR3 is TGTGCCTGGAGTCCTCGACAGCGTACTAACTATGGCTACACCTTC. Translated: CAWSPRQRTNYGYTF.

This chain connects TRBV5-1 to TRBJ2-7; the D gene is possibly TRBD1 (6 bases). The germline V gene has CDR1 SGHRS and CDR2 YFSETQ. CDR3 length equals 17 residues. V was clipped by 7 bases and J by 2 bases, with 25 bases between them. DNA for the CDR3: TGCGCCAGCGGGAACCCACGTAGGGCAGGGGAGCCCTACGAGCAGTACTTC. Translation gives CASGNPRRAGEPYEQYF.

The V gene is TRBV7-9, the J gene TRBJ2-1; no clear D gene. The CDR3 length is 14 residues. Deletions cut 2 bases from V and 2 bases from J, with 7 bases between. The germline V gene has CDR1 SEHNR and CDR2 FQNEAQ (reference sequence). CDR3 region: CASSLPRTYNEQFF. CDR3 DNA: TGTGCCAGCAGCTTACCGCGGACCTACAATGAGCAGTTCTTC.

The chain carries TRBV28 and TRBJ2-3, with TRBD2 identical over 8 bases. The germline V gene encodes CDR1 MDHEN and CDR2 SYDVKM. J was trimmed by 3 bases and V by 6 bases; bases with no gene match: 5. The length of the CDR3 is 14 residues. For the CDR3, the DNA is TGTGCCAGCAGAAAAATAGCGGGGACAGATACGCAGTATTTT. Residues: CASRKIAGTDTQYF.

This chain uses TRBV29-1 with TRBJ1-3, with D unresolved. This CDR3 is built from 13 residues. Looked up from germline, CDR1 is SQVTM and CDR2 is ANQGSEA. Trimming pared 6 bases from V and 4 bases from J, leaving 13 bases between. The CDR3 nucleotides are TGCAGCGTGGCCGGGTTCCAAGGAAACACCATATATTTT. Translation gives CSVAGFQGNTIYF.

The rearrangement joins TRBV7-9 to TRBJ2-1, with D possibly TRBD2 on 6 matching bases. V gave up 3 bases and J gave up 5 bases, with 8 bases separating them. The germline V gene has CDR1 SEHNR and CDR2 FQNEAQ (reference sequence). CDR3 size: 13 residues. The CDR3 coding sequence is TGTGCCAGCAGCTTGGGACTCAACAATGAGCAGTTCTTC. Amino acids: CASSLGLNNEQFF.

This chain uses TRBV5-1 with TRBJ2-4; TRBD2 might be the D (6 bases). V dropped 4 bases and J dropped 7 bases, with 15 bases sitting between them. Germline V gene lookup returns CDR1 SGHRS and CDR2 YFSETQ. The CDR3 is 14 residues long. The CDR3 DNA reads TGCGCCAGCAGCCACCCTAGCGCCCCCAACATTCAGTACTTC. This sequence encodes CASSHPSAPNIQYF.

The chain has TRBV19 and TRBJ1-5; D possibly corresponds to TRBD1 (6 bases). Germline V gene sequence: CDR1 LNHDA, CDR2 SQIVND (reference sequence). The CDR3 runs 15 residues. V was cut by 8 bases and J by 3 bases, with 17 bases left in between. The CDR3, as DNA: TGTGCCAGTTCCCAGGGGAAGGGGCCCAATCAGCCCCAGCATTTT. Translated, it gives CASSQGKGPNQPQHF.

The chain uses TRBV5-4 and TRBJ1-2; D is ambiguous. In germline, CDR1 is SGHNT, CDR2 YYREEE (reference sequence). Trimming cost V 0 bases and J 4 bases, with 16 bases left between them. The CDR3 length is 16 residues. CDR3 region: CASSLAPIFYSYGYTF. In nucleotides, the CDR3 is TGTGCCAGCAGCTTGGCCCCAATATTTTACAGCTATGGCTACACCTTC.

V is TRBV7-4 and J is TRBJ2-7; 11 bases fit TRBD2. Germline CDR1 and CDR2: SGHVT and SQSDAQ. This CDR3 spans 17 amino acids. V dropped 5 bases and J dropped 0; count of bases not matched to a gene: 9. Written as DNA, the CDR3 is TGTGCCAGCAGCCCCATTACTAGCGGGAGCTCCTCCTACGAGCAGTACTTC. This encodes CASSPITSGSSSYEQYF. Full variable domain (outside the CDR3, taken from reference TRBV7-4 and TRBJ2-7): GAGVSQSPRYKVAKRGRDVALRCDSISGHVTLYWYRQTLGQGSEVLTYSQSDAQRDKSGRPSGRFSAERPERSVSTLKIQRTEQGDSAVYLCASSPITSGSSSYEQYFGPGTRLTVT.

The rearrangement uses TRBV5-1 and TRBJ1-2; a possible D gene is TRBD1 (5 bases). Trimming took off 0 bases at V and 10 bases at J, with 13 bases between the two ends. Germline values: CDR1 SGHRS, CDR2 YFSETQ. The CDR3 totals 13 residues. The CDR3: CASSLGQGIFYTF. The DNA of the CDR3 is TGCGCCAGCAGCTTGGGGCAGGGAATCTTCTACACCTTC.

V usage is TRBV27 and J usage is TRBJ2-1; 8 bases are shared with TRBD1. There are 14 residues in the CDR3. Germline CDR1 and CDR2: MNHEY and SMNVEV (reference sequence). After removal of 4 bases from V and 3 bases from J, the junction contained 2 bases not matched to a gene. The CDR3 loop is CASSSGGRYNEQFF. The CDR3 nucleotides are TGTGCCAGCAGTTCAGGGGGCCGCTACAATGAGCAGTTCTTC.

CDR3 sequence: CASSPGYQETQYF. DNA for the CDR3: TGTGCCAGCAGTCCGGGGTACCAAGAGACCCAGTACTTC. The V call is TRBV2, the J call TRBJ2-5; tentative D call: TRBD2 (5 bases). Germline-derived CDR1 and CDR2 are SNHLY and FYNNEI. The V end was cut by 5 bases, the J end by 0 bases, with 7 bases between. CDR3 length equals 13 residues. Full variable domain (rest looked up from reference TRBV2 and TRBJ2-5): EPEVTQTPSHQVTQMGQEVILRCVPISNHLYFYWYRQILGQKVEFLVSFYNNEISEKSEIFDDQFSVERPDGSNFTLKIRSTKLEDSAMYFCASSPGYQETQYFGPGTRLLVL.

The sample holds a few counts of this clone. The J gene is TRBJ2-3, the V gene TRBV9; no firm D call. The CDR3 sequence is 13 residues long. The germline V and J ends were trimmed by 2 bases and 4 bases, with 8 bases remaining between them. From germline, CDR1 is SGDLS and CDR2 YYNGEE. Written as DNA, the CDR3 is TGTGCCAGCAGCGTCGGTAGCTCAGATACGCAGTATTTT. This encodes CASSVGSSDTQYF.

This clone was recorded a few times. CDR3 amino acids: CASRTGIAETQYF. The CDR3, as DNA: TGTGCCAGCAGGACAGGGATAGCAGAGACCCAGTACTTC. This chain uses TRBV6-5 with TRBJ2-5, with 7 nucleotides matching TRBD1. V dropped 6 bases and J dropped 4; count of bases not matched to a gene: 5. From germline, CDR1 is MNHEY and CDR2 SVGAGI. The CDR3 has 13 residues.